Included here is one T cell receptor (beta chain) sequence, with context. The sample originates from a study of OX40 agonist ivuxolimab in advanced cancers. Libraries were prepared by immunoSEQ multiplex PCR; TCRdb keeps only in-frame clonotypes and omits some of them. This table has roughly 70,000 clones, around 89% appearing once. The CDR3 spans 15 residues. After removal of 4 bases from V and 5 bases from J, the junction contained 9 bases not matched to a gene. In germline, CDR1 is SGDLS, CDR2 YYNGEE. The source of this sequence is an adult with an advanced solid tumor such as melanoma, head and neck, liver or kidney cancer. This chain connects TRBV9 to TRBJ2-1, with 7 positions matching TRBD1. This specimen consisted of CD4+ or CD8+ T cells sorted from blood, obtained in a trial of the OX40 agonist ivuxolimab. This chain's CDR3 is CASSLTGSRNNEQFF. CDR3 coding DNA: TGTGCCAGCAGCCTGACAGGGTCTCGCAACAATGAGCAGTTCTTC.